This T cell receptor (beta chain) was captured by sequencing in a study of monozygotic twins with inflammatory bowel disease. The CDR3 runs 17 residues. The germline V gene has CDR1 LGHNA and CDR2 YNFKEQ. TCRdb reprocessed the 5' RACE reads and stores each CDR3 protein as one record, lacking DNA. Its clone listing holds about 440,000 distinct CDR3 sequences. The source of this sequence is a human donor with ulcerative colitis or Crohn's disease, or a healthy co-twin of an affected twin (not recorded which). Sequencing was carried out using blood. The chain carries TRBV4-2 and TRBJ2-3; with no DNA, the TCRdb D assignment of TRBD1 cannot be verified. CDR3 sequence reads: CASSHALDTTRRDTQYF.